Shown below are 20 T cell receptor beta chains from a single sample sequenced in a study of CD8 T cells in ankylosing spondylitis. TCRdb fed the 5' RACE reads into MiXCR, producing one record per CDR3 protein. The sample contains 300,000 to 400,000 distinct CDR3 sequences, 11% of which appear only once. Sequenced: blood, either unsorted or a sorted T cell fraction (not recorded which). These receptors originate from a female donor with ankylosing spondylitis or in good health (not recorded which).

This clonotype was seen many times. V gene TRBV15 combines with J gene TRBJ1-1; no clear D gene. The CDR3 is 13 amino acids. CDR1 and CDR2 from the germline V gene are LNHNV and YYDKDF (reference sequence). Trimming removed 0 bases at V and 10 bases at J, with 12 bases between. CDR3 region: CATSRDRGMAAFF. As DNA, the CDR3 is TGTGCCACCAGCAGAGATCGCGGAATGGCAGCTTTCTTT.

Many counts were recorded for this clonotype. The CDR3 region has the DNA TGTGCCAGTAGTATAGGGCGCAGGGGTGACGCCTACGAGCAGTACTTC. Its protein is CASSIGRRGDAYEQYF. V is TRBV19 and J is TRBJ2-7, with a tentative D call TRBD1 (6 bases). V was trimmed by 1 base and J by 2 bases, leaving 15 bases between them. Looked up from germline, CDR1 is LNHDA and CDR2 is SQIVND (reference sequence). This CDR3 contains 16 residues.

The chain is built from TRBV2 and TRBJ1-3; 12 bases map to TRBD1. V lost 6 bases and J lost 1; bases outside the gene matches: 10. Germline CDR1 SNHLY, CDR2 FYNNEI. This CDR3 has 18 residues. The CDR3 nucleotides are TGTGCCAGCAGACCACAACCGGGACAGGGGGCGTCTGGAAACACCATATATTTT. Protein product: CASRPQPGQGASGNTIYF. Full variable domain (missing parts from reference TRBV2 and TRBJ1-3): EPEVTQTPSHQVTQMGQEVILRCVPISNHLYFYWYRQILGQKVEFLVSFYNNEISEKSEIFDDQFSVERPDGSNFTLKIRSTKLEDSAMYFCASRPQPGQGASGNTIYFGEGSWLTVV.

About this clonotype: It may be a read error: a sequence one base away is much more abundant. J is TRBJ1-2 and V is TRBV5-1, with a possible D match to TRBD1 (6 bases). CDR3 size: 16 residues. CDR1 and CDR2 (germline): SGHRS, YFSETQ. V gave up 2 bases and J gave up 6 bases, with 20 bases separating them. CDR3 in amino acids: CASSFLGGSGENGYTF. CDR3 sequence (DNA): TGCGCCAGCAGCTTCCTGGGCGGGTCAGGGGAGAATGGCTACACCTTC.

This clonotype has a count of ten or more. This chain connects TRBV29-1 to TRBJ2-5, with TRBD1 as a possible D gene (5 bases). Trimming removed 4 bases from V and 4 bases from J, with 7 bases in between. This CDR3 contains 11 residues. The germline gives CDR1 SQVTM, CDR2 ANQGSEA. The CDR3 protein is CSVAQGETQYF. DNA of the CDR3: TGCAGCGTTGCTCAGGGAGAGACCCAGTACTTC. Supplemented by reference TRBV29-1 and TRBJ2-5, the full variable domain reads SAVISQKPSRDICQRGTSLTIQCQVDSQVTMMFWYRQQPGQSLTLIATANQGSEATYESGFVIDKFPISRPNLTFSTLTVSNMSPEDSSIYLCSVAQGETQYFGPGTRLLVL.

In regard to this clonotype: A much larger clone differs from this one at a single base, so this may be a read error. V is TRBV9 and J is TRBJ1-5, with 10 bases identical to TRBD1. The V gene's germline CDR1 is SGDLS and CDR2 YYNGEE. J was trimmed by 7 bases and V by 7 bases; bases with no gene match: 8. This CDR3 is built from 14 residues. This chain's CDR3 is CASGPGTGVQPQHF. CDR3 sequence (DNA): TGTGCCAGCGGCCCGGGGACAGGGGTCCAGCCCCAGCATTTT.

This clonotype was counted a few times. The J gene is TRBJ2-7, the V gene TRBV20-1, with 11 bases that match TRBD2. This CDR3 has 15 amino acids. The junction had 9 bases not matched to a gene; V was cut back by 5 bases and J by 3 bases. Germline CDR1 and CDR2: DFQATT and SNEGSKA (reference sequence). The CDR3 DNA is TGCAGTGCTGGGACCGGGACTAGCGGTTACTACGAGCAGTACTTC. As protein: CSAGTGTSGYYEQYF.

This clonotype has at least ten counts. This sequence joins TRBV12-3 or TRBV12-4 and TRBJ1-2, with 7 bases lining up with TRBD1. The CDR3 is 13 residues long. V was clipped by 5 bases and J by 8 bases; unmatched bases: 8. The CDR3 reads CASSLQTGIGYTF. As DNA, the CDR3 is TGTGCCAGCAGTCTCCAGACAGGGATCGGCTACACCTTC.

In this sample, this clonotype turned up many times. CDR3 residues: CAISDHKQGNEQFF. The CDR3 DNA reads TGTGCCATCAGTGACCACAAACAGGGGAATGAGCAGTTCTTC. The rearrangement links TRBV10-3 to TRBJ2-1; 7 positions agree with TRBD1. Germline CDR1 is ENHRY and CDR2 is SYGVKD. CDR3 length: 14 amino acids. With V trimmed by 3 bases and J by 7 bases, 6 bases remained unmatched.

This chain connects TRBV12-3 or TRBV12-4 to TRBJ2-6; 12 positions agree with TRBD2. Trimming cost V 10 bases and J 3 bases; bases outside gene matches: 7. This CDR3 has 16 residues. DNA for the CDR3: TGTGCCACCGGCGGACTAGCGGGAAGTGGGGCCAACGTCCTGACTTTC. Translated: CATGGLAGSGANVLTF.

This clonotype was counted many times. The gene calls are TRBV20-1 and TRBJ2-3; the D is unclear. Germline values: CDR1 DFQATT, CDR2 SNEGSKA (reference sequence). The CDR3 has 16 residues. Trimming took 0 bases from V and 6 from J, leaving 19 bases between them. As DNA, the CDR3 is TGCAGTGCTAGAGATCTACGGACCGCCGAGTCTGATACGCAGTATTTT. Translating it yields CSARDLRTAESDTQYF.

CDR3 DNA sequence: TGTGCCAGCAGTGGACAGAGTGATAATTCACCCCTCCACTTT. Encoded protein: CASSGQSDNSPLHF. The V gene is TRBV2, the J gene TRBJ1-6; TRBD1 is a possible D gene (5 bases). V dropped 4 bases and J dropped 5 bases, with 9 bases sitting between them. The CDR3 is made up of 14 amino acids. From germline, CDR1 is SNHLY and CDR2 FYNNEI.

This clonotype was seen ten or more times. The chain links TRBV5-1 to TRBJ1-4; no firm D call. The CDR3 sequence is 12 residues long. V dropped 4 bases and J dropped 7 bases, with 8 bases sitting between them. Germline CDR1 SGHRS, CDR2 YFSETQ. As DNA, the CDR3 is TGCGCCAGCAGCCCCGGCGGTGAAAAACTGTTTTTT. This codes for CASSPGGEKLFF. The entire variable domain, with the rest obtained from reference TRBV5-1 and TRBJ1-4, is as follows: KAGVTQTPRYLIKTRGQQVTLSCSPISGHRSVSWYQQTPGQGLQFLFEYFSETQRNKGNFPGRFSGRQFSNSRSEMNVSTLELGDSALYLCASSPGGEKLFFGSGTQLSVL.

The V call is TRBV5-1, the J call TRBJ2-2, with 7 nucleotides matching TRBD1. The CDR3 is 16 amino acids. Germline V CDR1 and CDR2: SGHRS, YFSETQ. Unmatched junction bases numbered 5, after V lost 0 bases and J lost 3 bases. The CDR3 DNA sequence: TGCGCCAGCAGCTTGGTGGGACAGACATACACCGGGGAGCTGTTTTTT. Amino acids: CASSLVGQTYTGELFF.

The chain links TRBV6-2 or TRBV6-3 to TRBJ2-7; no clear D. V shed 5 bases and J shed 1 base, with 6 bases lying between them. CDR3 size: 12 residues. Per the germline V gene, CDR1 is MNHEY and CDR2 is SVGEGT. This CDR3 is CASSKISYEQYF. The DNA for the CDR3 is TGTGCCAGCAGTAAAATATCCTACGAGCAGTACTTC.

The chain combines TRBV18 with TRBJ2-5; D remains unclear. CDR3 length: 14 residues. The V end lost 0 bases, the J end lost 4 bases, and 9 bases lay between the germline ends. Germline CDR1 reads KGHSH; CDR2 reads LQKENI. CDR3 sequence reads: CASSPPAMRETQYF. The CDR3 DNA follows: TGTGCCAGCTCACCACCGGCAATGCGAGAGACCCAGTACTTC.

The chain couples TRBV7-8 to TRBJ2-1; 7 positions match TRBD2. Germline V lookup: CDR1 SGHVS, CDR2 FQNEAQ. V dropped 4 bases and J dropped 8; count of bases not matched to a gene: 14. This CDR3 region has 16 residues. The CDR3 sequence: CASSSPMGLISHEQFF. DNA for the CDR3: TGTGCCAGCAGCTCCCCGATGGGACTAATTTCCCATGAGCAGTTCTTC.

This clonotype has at least ten counts. The chain carries TRBV7-2 and TRBJ1-3; 8 nucleotides match TRBD1. CDR1 and CDR2 from the germline V gene are SGHTA and FQGNSA. V lost 1 base to trimming and J lost 4 bases; unmatched junction nucleotides: 3. This CDR3 has 15 residues. The CDR3 nucleotides are TGTGCCAGCAGCTTAGGGACAGGGAAAGGAAACACCATATATTTT. Translating it yields CASSLGTGKGNTIYF.

This clonotype was counted at least ten times. The chain is built from TRBV20-1 and TRBJ2-1, with TRBD2 matching over 8 bases. CDR1 is DFQATT and CDR2 is SNEGSKA in the germline V gene (reference sequence). The CDR3 length is 15 residues. V was clipped by 4 bases and J by 3 bases; unmatched bases: 8. CDR3: CSATASGGLYNEQFF. In DNA, the CDR3 is TGCAGTGCTACCGCGAGCGGGGGCCTCTACAATGAGCAGTTCTTC.

V is TRBV3-1 and J is TRBJ1-2, with a weak D call TRBD1 (6 bases). The germline gives CDR1 LGHDT, CDR2 YNNKEL (reference sequence). V was trimmed by 7 bases and J by 7 bases, leaving 28 bases between them. This CDR3 has 17 residues. CDR3 residues: CASTPRSPRAIGGGYTF. CDR3 coding DNA: TGTGCCAGCACCCCAAGATCTCCTCGGGCCATAGGGGGTGGCTACACCTTC.